This T cell receptor beta chain derives from a study of beta chain features in type 1 diabetes. Study-wide points: Type 1 diabetes patients showed a moderate but significant shortening of TCRB CDR3s in all four CD4+ subsets.

As concerns this clone: Its antigen is still unknown.

Trimming took off 5 bases at V and 2 bases at J, with 12 bases between the two ends. The CDR3 has 13 amino acids. The germline gives CDR1 SQVTM, CDR2 ANQGSEA. The study reverse transcribed the entire isolated RNA, so it sequenced expressed TCRB transcripts. Samples of naive, central memory and regulatory T cells yielded a mean of approximately 3.7 million reads. Method: immunoSEQ multiplex PCR; TCRdb's copy keeps in-frame clones and lacks some. The sample yields 150,000 to 200,000 clones, roughly 63% seen once. The receptor was derived from a young man with type 1 diabetes. Material: naive CD4+ T cells from blood. The gene calls are TRBV29-1 and TRBJ2-5; TRBD1 might be the D (6 bases). Here the CDR3 DNA reads TGCAGCGTTCAACAGGGCCCTCAAGAGACCCAGTACTTC. Translated, it gives CSVQQGPQETQYF. Variable domain in full (rest from reference TRBV29-1 and TRBJ2-5): SAVISQKPSRDICQRGTSLTIQCQVDSQVTMMFWYRQQPGQSLTLIATANQGSEATYESGFVIDKFPISRPNLTFSTLTVSNMSPEDSSIYLCSVQQGPQETQYFGPGTRLLVL.